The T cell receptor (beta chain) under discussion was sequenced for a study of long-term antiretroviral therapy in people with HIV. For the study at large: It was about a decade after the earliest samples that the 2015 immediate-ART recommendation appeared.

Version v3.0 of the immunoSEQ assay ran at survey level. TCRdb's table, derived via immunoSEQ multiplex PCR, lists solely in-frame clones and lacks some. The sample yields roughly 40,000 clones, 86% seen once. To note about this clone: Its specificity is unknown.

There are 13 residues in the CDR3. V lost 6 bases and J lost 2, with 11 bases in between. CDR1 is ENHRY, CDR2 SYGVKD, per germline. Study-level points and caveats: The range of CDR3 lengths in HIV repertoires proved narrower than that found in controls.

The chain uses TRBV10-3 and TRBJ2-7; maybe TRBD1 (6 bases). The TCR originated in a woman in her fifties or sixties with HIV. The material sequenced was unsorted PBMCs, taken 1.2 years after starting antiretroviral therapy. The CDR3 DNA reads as TGTGCCATCAGCGGACAGTACACCTACGAGCAGTACTTC. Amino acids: CAISGQYTYEQYF.